These T cell receptor beta chains were read from a single sample in a study of identical twins. Each CDR3 protein is one row after TCRdb ran MiXCR on the 5' RACE reads. Of about 520,000 distinct CDR3 sequences listed, approximately 22% are singletons. These records were also assigned to another study, of T cells expressing NK-cell markers.

What was sequenced was CD4+ T cells sorted from blood. The receptors shown here come from a woman in her late teens or twenties in good health. The CDR3 runs from the conserved cysteine through the conserved F or W. The D gene is left open where the match is weak. Only part of the rows carry a size: once, few, many, or a class if the clone is expanded.

d_gene,v_gene,j_gene,abundance,CDR3aa
NA,TRBV29-1,TRBJ1-2,many,CSVGARDYERGNYGYTF
TRBD2,TRBV5-1,TRBJ2-7,NA,CASSYKYSGTTREQYF
NA,TRBV20-1,TRBJ2-5,NA,CSARRPPETQYF
NA,TRBV12-5,TRBJ2-5,few,CASGLSPPAQYF
TRBD2,TRBV3-1,TRBJ2-7,many,CASRSSGLAGEQYF
NA,TRBV29-1,TRBJ2-3,many,CSVDLATDTQYF
NA,TRBV6-1,TRBJ2-3,NA,CASSFGRGPDTQYF
NA,TRBV7-2,TRBJ2-3,many,CASSLRAWGTDTQYF
NA,TRBV5-1,TRBJ2-7,NA,CASRRQAVDHEQYF
NA,TRBV6-5,TRBJ2-3,NA,CASSYRRGGGDTQYF
NA,TRBV2,TRBJ2-7,few,CASTQGGAYEQYF
NA,TRBV7-9,TRBJ2-5,NA,CASSPLRTSQETQYF
TRBD2,TRBV30,TRBJ2-3,NA,CAWSGTSGSQSDTQYF
NA,TRBV20-1,TRBJ1-5,NA,CSALRTAKGPQHF
NA,TRBV6-1,TRBJ2-4,NA,CASTTGRRSIQYF
TRBD1,TRBV10-3,TRBJ2-2,NA,CAISDNRGTGELFF
NA,TRBV7-2,TRBJ1-2,NA,CASSLVSDGHHTF
TRBD2,TRBV20-1,TRBJ2-3,NA,CSARTSGSRGVTDTQYF
TRBD2,TRBV5-1,TRBJ2-1,few,CASSLGTSGSRNEQFF
TRBD2,TRBV5-1,TRBJ2-3,NA,CASSLEGLVGGDTQYF
NA,TRBV5-6,TRBJ2-7,few,CASLSRGRSSYEQYF
NA,TRBV12-5,TRBJ2-3,once,CASVPDSTDTQYF
NA,TRBV4-3,TRBJ1-2,NA,CASSQDADIWYGYTF
TRBD2,TRBV3-1,TRBJ2-6,many,CASSQGLAGTGANVLTF